These 24 T cell receptor beta chains came from one sample sequenced in a study of Graves' ophthalmopathy and Graves' hyperthyroidism. Amplification from RNA transcripts yielded the TCR beta CDR3 regions. First-round RT-PCR with HTBI primers preceded a second-round multiplex PCR. One entry per CDR3 protein, called by TCRdb with MiXCR from the multiplex PCR reads. This sample has 500,000 to 600,000 distinct CDR3 sequences, with less than 40% found just once. The sequenced material came from peripheral blood or thyroid tissue (not recorded which). The receptors were sampled from an adult man with Graves' hyperthyroidism.

This clonotype was seen at least ten times. The rearrangement uses TRBV5-8 and TRBJ1-6, with a weak D call TRBD1 (6 bases). V lost 2 bases to trimming and J lost 6 bases, with 15 bases between them. The CDR3 has 16 amino acids. From germline, CDR1 is SGHTS and CDR2 YDEGEE. In DNA, the CDR3 is TGTGCCAGCAGCTTAGGACAAACAGGGTCTAATTCACCCCTCCACTTT. This sequence encodes CASSLGQTGSNSPLHF.

The genes are TRBV20-1 and TRBJ1-6, with D possibly TRBD1 on 5 matching bases. V shed 6 bases and J shed 7 bases, with 22 bases lying between them. Germline CDR1 and CDR2: DFQATT and SNEGSKA (reference sequence). The CDR3 is made up of 16 amino acids. For the CDR3, the DNA is TGCAGTGCCAGCAGCGGGACGACGGGAAGCAATTCACCCCTCCACTTT. It encodes CSASSGTTGSNSPLHF.

V gene TRBV6-5 combines with J gene TRBJ1-5; 11 bases are a match to TRBD1. The CDR3 extends over 19 amino acids. Germline trimming cut 2 bases from V and 2 bases from J; bases unmatched to any gene: 11. Germline values: CDR1 MNHEY, CDR2 SVGAGI. The CDR3 bases are TGTGCCAGCAGTTACAATACTGGACAGGGGGCGGGGGGCAATCAGCCCCAGCATTTT. As protein: CASSYNTGQGAGGNQPQHF.

The chain links TRBV10-2 to TRBJ2-7; 9 positions match TRBD1. With 5 bases clipped from V and 2 bases from J, the junction kept 10 bases outside the gene matches. Germline V lookup: CDR1 WSHSY, CDR2 SAAADI. This CDR3 is built from 16 residues. The CDR3 protein is CASSSGQGTVPYEQYF. The DNA for the CDR3 is TGCGCCAGCAGTTCCGGACAGGGGACAGTCCCCTACGAGCAGTACTTC.

The DNA for the CDR3 is TGTGCCAGCACTCCAGGCAGGGGTCCCTACGAGCAGTACTTC. Protein product: CASTPGRGPYEQYF. The rearrangement links TRBV7-9 to TRBJ2-7; perhaps TRBD1 as D (6 bases). CDR1 SEHNR and CDR2 FQNEAQ come from the germline V gene (reference sequence). This CDR3 is built from 14 residues. Trimming stripped 7 bases from V and 2 bases from J, with 15 bases between.

The table lists this clonotype with many counts. The rearrangement joins TRBV7-9 to TRBJ1-5; D is ambiguous. The CDR3 is 13 amino acids. Between the trimmed V and J ends, which lost 4 bases and 4 bases, there was a span of 8 bases. Looked up from germline, CDR1 is SEHNR and CDR2 is FQNEAQ (reference sequence). The CDR3 DNA follows: TGTGCCAGCAGCTCGGTGGGGAATCAGCCCCAGCATTTT. Protein sequence: CASSSVGNQPQHF. The variable domain in full, completed from reference TRBV7-9 and TRBJ1-5, reads DTGVSQNPRHKITKRGQNVTFRCDPISEHNRLYWYRQTLGQGPEFLTYFQNEAQLEKSRLLSDRFSAERPKGSFSTLEIQRTEQGDSAMYLCASSSVGNQPQHFGDGTRLSIL.

In this sample, this clonotype turned up many times. The chain uses TRBV7-9 and TRBJ2-7; TRBD2 might be the D (6 bases). This CDR3 comprises 14 residues. Germline-derived CDR1 and CDR2 are SEHNR and FQNEAQ (reference sequence). Trimming shortened V by 5 bases and J by 7 bases, and 18 bases separated the two germline ends. The CDR3 loop reads CASSRGAAVPEQYF. The CDR3 DNA reads TGTGCCAGCAGCCGCGGGGCGGCCGTGCCAGAGCAGTACTTC.

Turning to this clonotype: A much larger clone lies one base from this, so it may be a read error. The chain links TRBV2 to TRBJ1-1; D is ambiguous. Germline V gene data show CDR1 as SNHLY and CDR2 as FYNNEI. This CDR3 has 14 residues. The CDR3 DNA follows: TGTGCCGGCAGTATGGGCAGGATGAACACTGAAGCTTTCTTT. The encoded protein is CAGSMGRMNTEAFF.

The chain carries TRBV6-5 and TRBJ1-1, with D unclear. Germline loops: CDR1 MNHEY, CDR2 SVGAGI. CDR3 length: 14 amino acids. Trimming cost V 0 bases and J 5 bases, with 10 bases left between them. The CDR3 spells CASSYSAGGTEAFF. DNA for the CDR3: TGTGCCAGCAGTTACTCGGCGGGAGGTACTGAAGCTTTCTTT.

The chain carries TRBV10-3 and TRBJ1-1; 8 bases align to TRBD1. From germline, CDR1 is ENHRY and CDR2 SYGVKD. Trimming at V came to 6 bases and at J to 1 base, leaving 4 bases not matched to a gene. CDR3 size: 14 residues. CDR3 DNA: TGTGCCATCAGCCCGACAGGGGAGAACACTGAAGCTTTCTTT. Protein product: CAISPTGENTEAFF.

The count of this clonotype is one. The chain recombines TRBV20-1 with TRBJ2-2; D may be TRBD1 (5 bases). Between the trimmed V and J ends, which lost 5 bases and 6 bases, there was a span of 10 bases. Germline V gene data show CDR1 as DFQATT and CDR2 as SNEGSKA (reference sequence). The CDR3 loop spans 12 amino acids. This CDR3 is CSAWGGAGELFF. The CDR3 DNA reads TGCAGTGCTTGGGGCGGAGCCGGGGAGCTGTTTTTT.

On this clonotype: This may stem from a read error, because a much larger clone lies one nucleotide away. The chain employs TRBV12-3 or TRBV12-4 and TRBJ2-7; no reliable D call. The CDR3 is 11 residues long. CDR3 loop: CANSLDTVQYF. CDR3 DNA: TGTGCCAACAGTTTAGATACGGTGCAGTACTTC.

Many counts were recorded for this clonotype. The chain joins TRBV5-1 to TRBJ2-2, with D possibly TRBD1 on 6 matching bases. Germline CDR1 reads SGHRS; CDR2 reads YFSETQ. CDR3 length: 15 amino acids. The ends were cut back, 4 bases at V and 0 bases at J, with 10 bases in the middle. The CDR3: CASSHSGANTGELFF. The CDR3 DNA reads as TGCGCCAGCAGCCACTCAGGGGCGAACACCGGGGAGCTGTTTTTT.

Only a few counts were recorded for this clonotype. The chain joins TRBV7-3 to TRBJ2-7, with TRBD2 identical over 7 bases. The J call may be incorrect, as the DNA end agrees better with TRBJ2-1. From germline, CDR1 is SGHTA and CDR2 FQGTGA. The CDR3 extends over 16 amino acids. The CDR3 DNA is TGTGCCAGCAGCTCCGGAGGGACTACCCTCGGGAATGAGCAGTTCTTC. Amino acid sequence: CASSSGGTTLGNEQFF.

V is TRBV4-1 and J is TRBJ2-7; TRBD1 is a possible D gene (6 bases). This CDR3 is 16 amino acids long. Germline values: CDR1 MGHRA, CDR2 YSYEKL. Trimming took off 1 base at V and 2 bases at J, with 15 bases between the two ends. The CDR3 is CASSQVYGQLAYEQYF. The DNA for the CDR3 is TGCGCCAGCAGCCAAGTCTATGGACAGCTAGCCTACGAGCAGTACTTC.

This clonotype occurred many times. The chain is built from TRBV2 and TRBJ2-7; perhaps TRBD1 as D (6 bases). The length of the CDR3 is 15 residues. Trimming removed 1 base at V and 6 bases at J, with 16 bases between. CDR1 and CDR2 from the germline V gene are SNHLY and FYNNEI. The CDR3 here is CASSEVGQGQGEQYF. The CDR3 coding sequence is TGTGCCAGCAGTGAAGTAGGTCAGGGGCAGGGCGAGCAGTACTTC. Variable domain in full (rest from reference TRBV2 and TRBJ2-7): EPEVTQTPSHQVTQMGQEVILRCVPISNHLYFYWYRQILGQKVEFLVSFYNNEISEKSEIFDDQFSVERPDGSNFTLKIRSTKLEDSAMYFCASSEVGQGQGEQYFGPGTRLTVT.

This clonotype appeared a single time. Given a much more abundant clone one base away, this may be a read error. The final CDR3 position lacks the conserved phenylalanine or tryptophan, pointing to a likely read error. CDR3 sequence: CASSGDRGNQPQHL. The CDR3 DNA is TGTGCCAGCAGCGGGGACAGGGGTAATCAGCCCCAGCATCTT. This chain connects TRBV10-3 to TRBJ1-5; 10 bases agree with TRBD1. CDR3 length: 14 amino acids. From germline, CDR1 is ENHRY and CDR2 SYGVKD. J gave up 4 bases and V 10 bases, and 7 bases lay outside the gene matches.

This clonotype was picked up one time. The genes are TRBV10-3 and TRBJ1-2; tentatively, D is TRBD1 (6 bases). The CDR3 extends over 13 amino acids. The V gene's germline CDR1 is ENHRY and CDR2 SYGVKD. V lost 8 bases and J 2 bases, leaving 12 bases between the germline ends. For the CDR3, the DNA is TGTGCCATCCGGGCAGGGGACAACTATGGCTACACCTTC. Protein: CAIRAGDNYGYTF.

This clonotype was recorded many times. The chain is built from TRBV7-6 and TRBJ2-5; possibly TRBD2 for D (6 bases). The CDR3 contains 14 residues. Trimming took 4 bases from V and 5 from J, leaving 14 bases between them. From germline, CDR1 is SGHVS and CDR2 FNYEAQ. CDR3 loop: CASSSGRTVETQYF. For the CDR3, the DNA is TGTGCCAGCAGCTCAGGGAGGACTGTGGAGACCCAGTACTTC.

V usage is TRBV29-1 and J usage is TRBJ2-5; the D is unclear. The germline V gene has CDR1 SQVTM and CDR2 ANQGSEA. V lost 7 bases and J lost 5, with 17 bases in between. The CDR3 runs 13 residues. The CDR3 region is CSGLPRTGETQYF. In DNA form, the CDR3 reads TGCAGCGGCCTCCCGCGCACCGGGGAGACCCAGTACTTC.

This clonotype occurred many times. The chain uses TRBV12-3 or TRBV12-4 and TRBJ1-2; D is perhaps TRBD1 (5 bases). Deletions cut 3 bases from V and 8 bases from J, with 28 bases between. The CDR3 runs to 18 residues. The CDR3: CASSFSVGPGPGVGGYTF. The CDR3 DNA sequence: TGTGCCAGCAGTTTTTCGGTTGGGCCGGGACCGGGAGTCGGGGGCTACACCTTC.

Regarding this clonotype: As the CDR3 is not closed by the conserved phenylalanine or tryptophan, this likely results from a read error. The DNA is omitted, as the CDR3 cannot be located on it reliably, and the CDR3 follows TCRdb's listing. The chain joins TRBV7-9 to TRBJ1-5; TRBD1 is taken as the D call from the table, unchecked against the DNA. Germline lookup yields CDR1 SEHNR and CDR2 FQNEAQ (reference sequence). The CDR3 comprises 9 residues, both ends counted. The CDR3 reads CASSADRVS.

The table lists this clonotype with many counts. The CDR3 DNA sequence: TGTGCCAGCAGCCCCCTCGGGACGGTGAACACTGAAGCTTTCTTT. Residues: CASSPLGTVNTEAFF. The genes are TRBV7-9 and TRBJ1-1; D is perhaps TRBD1 (5 bases). This CDR3 has 15 amino acids. CDR1 and CDR2 (germline): SEHNR, FQNEAQ (reference sequence). V lost 5 bases and J lost 0, with 13 bases in between.

This rearrangement joins TRBV10-3 to TRBJ2-3, with a possible D match to TRBD2 (6 bases). V was shortened by 7 bases and J by 2 bases, with 19 bases between the two germline ends. Germline CDR1 reads ENHRY; CDR2 reads SYGVKD. CDR3 length: 16 residues. CDR3 amino acids: CAINPFSGSLTDTQYF. DNA of the CDR3: TGTGCCATCAATCCGTTTAGCGGTTCCCTCACAGATACGCAGTATTTT.